Listed here are 13 T cell receptor beta chains from one sample, sequenced in a study of blood T cells in healthy people across ages. Combining a sample-barcoded 5' primer with a J-beta primer mix, a second PCR ran for roughly 6 to 12 cycles. TCRdb reprocessed the 5' RACE reads via MiXCR and lists one record per CDR3 protein. The sample comprises 1.4 million to 1.5 million distinct CDR3 sequences, approximately 38% of which are singletons, and 6.5% to 10% rests with the top ten. The sample taken for sequencing was blood. These receptors all stem from a woman under 30 in good health.

This clonotype was seen repeatedly, ten times or more. This chain connects TRBV27 to TRBJ2-3; no clear D. Trimming left V 5 bases short and J 2 bases short, with 5 bases between. This CDR3 spans 12 amino acids. CDR1 is MNHEY and CDR2 is SMNVEV in the germline V gene (reference sequence). The CDR3 is CASSANTDTQYF. DNA for the CDR3: TGTGCCAGCAGTGCAAACACAGATACGCAGTATTTT.

This chain joins TRBV3-1 and TRBJ2-1; 8 nucleotides agree with TRBD1. V gave up 2 bases and J gave up 2 bases; unmatched junction bases: 2. Germline values: CDR1 LGHDT, CDR2 YNNKEL (reference sequence). The CDR3 covers 15 residues. The CDR3 region has the DNA TGTGCCAGCAGCCAACAGGGGGCGACCTACAATGAGCAGTTCTTC. It yields the protein CASSQQGATYNEQFF.

The chain recombines TRBV6-5 with TRBJ2-2; D is uncertain. V shed 0 bases and J shed 2 bases, with 7 bases lying between them. Per the germline V gene, CDR1 is MNHEY and CDR2 is SVGAGI. CDR3 length: 15 amino acids. The CDR3 here is CASSYSGYNTGELFF. The CDR3 DNA follows: TGTGCCAGCAGTTACTCTGGCTACAACACCGGGGAGCTGTTTTTT.

V gene TRBV20-1 combines with J gene TRBJ2-3; D gene ambiguous. CDR1 DFQATT and CDR2 SNEGSKA come from the germline V gene (reference sequence). The length of the CDR3 is 11 residues. The chain's CDR3 is CSPPCTDTQYF. CDR3 DNA sequence: TGCAGCCCCCCCTGCACAGATACGCAGTATTTT.

The CDR3 bases are TGTGCCAGCAGTCCTTGGTGCGGGGACAGGGCTGGAAACACCATATATTTT. This codes for CASSPWCGDRAGNTIYF. The chain couples TRBV6-1 to TRBJ1-3; TRBD1 matches 9 bases. The CDR3 contains 17 residues. The J segment lost 2 bases and the V segment lost 5 bases, leaving 10 bases of the junction unmatched. Germline assignment: CDR1 MNHNS and CDR2 SASEGT.

This clonotype turned up a few times. The chain links TRBV27 to TRBJ2-5; TRBD2 is a possible D gene (6 bases). CDR3 size: 14 residues. Trimming left V 6 bases short and J 5 bases short, with 16 bases between. Germline CDR1 MNHEY, CDR2 SMNVEV (reference sequence). CDR3 region: CASRPTGTYETQYF. Here the CDR3 DNA reads TGTGCCAGCAGACCCACCGGGACTTACGAGACCCAGTACTTC.

This clonotype was counted between two and nine times. This sequence joins TRBV20-1 and TRBJ1-5; D is perhaps TRBD1 (5 bases). Looked up from germline, CDR1 is DFQATT and CDR2 is SNEGSKA (reference sequence). CDR3 length: 12 amino acids. With 8 bases removed from V and 7 bases from J, the gap between germline ends came to 15 bases. The DNA of the CDR3 is TGCAGTACCAGGTCAGGGAACCAGCCCCAGCATTTT. This codes for CSTRSGNQPQHF.

This CDR3 reads CASSSGTEGQYF. The DNA of the CDR3 is TGTGCCAGCAGTTCCGGGACCGAGGGGCAGTACTTC. This chain uses TRBV28 with TRBJ2-7; TRBD1 or TRBD2 may be the D gene (5 bases each). Germline CDR1 reads MDHEN; CDR2 reads SYDVKM. Trimming pared 4 bases from V and 9 bases from J, leaving 13 bases between. The CDR3 contains 12 residues.

The J gene is TRBJ2-5, the V gene TRBV12-3 or TRBV12-4, with 13 positions matching TRBD2. The CDR3 covers 18 residues. The ends lost 5 bases at V and 2 bases at J; junction bases unmatched: 11. CDR3 sequence: CASSHGLAGAGVQETQYF. The DNA for the CDR3 is TGTGCCAGCAGTCACGGACTAGCGGGAGCAGGGGTTCAAGAGACCCAGTACTTC.

This chain connects TRBV12-3 or TRBV12-4 to TRBJ1-2; D ambiguous. There are 12 residues in the CDR3. Trimming stripped 6 bases from V and 5 bases from J, with 10 bases between. The CDR3 coding sequence is TGTGCCAGCAGCCATCGACGTTATGGCTACACCTTC. This sequence encodes CASSHRRYGYTF.

In its sample, this clonotype was seen a few times. The rearrangement links TRBV12-3 or TRBV12-4 to TRBJ2-7, with unresolved D. Trimming left V 5 bases short and J 3 bases short, with 17 bases between. The CDR3 has 15 amino acids. The CDR3 nucleotides read TGTGCCAGCAGTCCTGACCCTGGGCAGAGCTACGAGCAGTACTTC. This translates into CASSPDPGQSYEQYF.

This rearrangement joins TRBV6-5 to TRBJ2-7; D perhaps matches TRBD2 (5 bases). Trimming cost V 2 bases and J 5 bases, with 22 bases left between them. The CDR3 extends over 17 amino acids. The germline V gene encodes CDR1 MNHEY and CDR2 SVGAGI. The CDR3 nucleotides read TGTGCCAGCAGTTACACCCTCGGGGAGCACGGTAAAAACGAGCAGTACTTC. It encodes CASSYTLGEHGKNEQYF.

This clonotype has just a few counts. The chain uses TRBV7-9 and TRBJ1-2; TRBD1 is a possible D gene (6 bases). Germline CDR1 reads SEHNR; CDR2 reads FQNEAQ (reference sequence). The CDR3 is 13 amino acids. Trimming removed 5 bases from V and 8 bases from J, with 15 bases in between. The CDR3, as DNA: TGTGCCAGCAGCCAAAGGGACATCAGAGGCTACACCTTC. This translates into CASSQRDIRGYTF.